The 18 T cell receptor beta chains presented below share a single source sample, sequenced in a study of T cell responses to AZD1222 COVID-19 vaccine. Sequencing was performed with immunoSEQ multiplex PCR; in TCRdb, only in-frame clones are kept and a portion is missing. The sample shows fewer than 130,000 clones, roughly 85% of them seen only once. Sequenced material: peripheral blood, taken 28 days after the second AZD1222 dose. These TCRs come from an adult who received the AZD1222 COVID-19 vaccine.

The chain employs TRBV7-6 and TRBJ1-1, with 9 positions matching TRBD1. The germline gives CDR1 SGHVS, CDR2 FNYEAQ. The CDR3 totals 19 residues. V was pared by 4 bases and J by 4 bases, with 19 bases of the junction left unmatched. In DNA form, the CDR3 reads TGTGCCAGCAGCTCTATAATCTACGGGACAGGGACCCTGGGCACTGAAGCTTTCTTT. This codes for CASSSIIYGTGTLGTEAFF.

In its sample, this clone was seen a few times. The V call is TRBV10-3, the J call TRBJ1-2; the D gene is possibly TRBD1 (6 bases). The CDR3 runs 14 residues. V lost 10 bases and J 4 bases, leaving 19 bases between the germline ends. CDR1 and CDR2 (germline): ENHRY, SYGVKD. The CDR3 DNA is TGTGCCACCCGTGGTAACAGGGTCAGCTATGGCTACACCTTC. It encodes CATRGNRVSYGYTF.

CDR3 coding DNA: TGTGCCAGCAGTTTTACGGATAACTATGGCTACACCTTC. This codes for CASSFTDNYGYTF. This sequence joins TRBV27 and TRBJ1-2; D call uncertain. Germline V CDR1 and CDR2: MNHEY, SMNVEV (reference sequence). Trimming pared 3 bases from V and 1 base from J, leaving 6 bases between. The CDR3 extends over 13 amino acids.

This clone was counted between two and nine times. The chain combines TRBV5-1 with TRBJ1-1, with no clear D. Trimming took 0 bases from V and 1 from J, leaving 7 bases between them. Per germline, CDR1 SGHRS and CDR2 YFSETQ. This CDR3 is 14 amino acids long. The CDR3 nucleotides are TGCGCCAGCAGCTTGGTCTCCAGGAACACTGAAGCTTTCTTT. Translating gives CASSLVSRNTEAFF.

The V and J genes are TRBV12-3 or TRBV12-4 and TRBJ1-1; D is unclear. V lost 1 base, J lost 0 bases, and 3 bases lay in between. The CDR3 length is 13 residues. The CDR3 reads CASSLVLNTEAFF. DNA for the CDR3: TGTGCCAGCAGTTTAGTTTTGAACACTGAAGCTTTCTTT.

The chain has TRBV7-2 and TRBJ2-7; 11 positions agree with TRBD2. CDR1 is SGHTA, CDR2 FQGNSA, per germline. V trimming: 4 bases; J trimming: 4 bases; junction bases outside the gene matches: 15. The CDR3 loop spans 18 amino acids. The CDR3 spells CASSSRTSGRRFIYEQYF. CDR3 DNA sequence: TGTGCCAGCAGCTCTAGAACTAGCGGGAGACGGTTTATATACGAGCAGTACTTC.

For the CDR3, the DNA is TGTGCCAGCAGTTCCAGGATACAAGGCTACACCTTC. It translates to CASSSRIQGYTF. V gene TRBV28 combines with J gene TRBJ1-2; the D is unclear. There are 12 residues in the CDR3. Looked up from germline, CDR1 is MDHEN and CDR2 is SYDVKM. Trimming took off 4 bases at V and 8 bases at J, with 11 bases between the two ends.

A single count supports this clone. The CDR3 region has the DNA TGTGCCAGCAGTTACATGGCGGGAGAGGTCAATGAGCAGTTCTTC. Its protein product is CASSYMAGEVNEQFF. The chain joins TRBV28 to TRBJ2-1, with 7 bases fitting TRBD2. Germline CDR1 MDHEN, CDR2 SYDVKM. Unmatched junction bases numbered 9, after V lost 4 bases and J lost 6 bases. The CDR3 loop spans 15 amino acids.

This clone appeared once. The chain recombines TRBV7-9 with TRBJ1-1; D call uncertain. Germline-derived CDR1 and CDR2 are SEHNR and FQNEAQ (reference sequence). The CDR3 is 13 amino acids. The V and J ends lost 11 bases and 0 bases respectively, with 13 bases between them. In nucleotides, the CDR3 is TGTGCCCTACTGAAAGTTATGAACACTGAAGCTTTCTTT. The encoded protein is CALLKVMNTEAFF.

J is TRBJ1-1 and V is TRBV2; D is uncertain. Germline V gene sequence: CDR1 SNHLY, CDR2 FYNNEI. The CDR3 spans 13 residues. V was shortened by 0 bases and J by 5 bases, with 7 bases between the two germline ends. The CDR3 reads CASSEAWVTEAFF. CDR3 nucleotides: TGTGCCAGCAGTGAAGCATGGGTAACTGAAGCTTTCTTT. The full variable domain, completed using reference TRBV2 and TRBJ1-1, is EPEVTQTPSHQVTQMGQEVILRCVPISNHLYFYWYRQILGQKVEFLVSFYNNEISEKSEIFDDQFSVERPDGSNFTLKIRSTKLEDSAMYFCASSEAWVTEAFFGQGTRLTVV.

DNA for the CDR3: TGTGCCAGTAATAGAGGATCTGGAAACACCATATATTTT. Translation: CASNRGSGNTIYF. This chain uses TRBV12-3 or TRBV12-4 with TRBJ1-3; D unresolved. Trimming stripped 9 bases from V and 1 base from J, with 10 bases between. The CDR3 has 13 residues.

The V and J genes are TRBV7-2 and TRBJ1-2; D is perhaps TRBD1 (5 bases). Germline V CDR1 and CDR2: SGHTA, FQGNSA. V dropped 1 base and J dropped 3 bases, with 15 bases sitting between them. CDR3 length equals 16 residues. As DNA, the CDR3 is TGTGCCAGCAGCTTAGGTAGCGGGACTCGACACTATGGCTACACCTTC. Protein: CASSLGSGTRHYGYTF. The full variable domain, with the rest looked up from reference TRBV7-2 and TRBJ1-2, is GAGVSQSPSNKVTEKGKDVELRCDPISGHTALYWYRQSLGQGLEFLIYFQGNSAPDKSGLPSDRFSAERTGGSVSTLTIQRTQQEDSAVYLCASSLGSGTRHYGYTFGSGTRLTVV.

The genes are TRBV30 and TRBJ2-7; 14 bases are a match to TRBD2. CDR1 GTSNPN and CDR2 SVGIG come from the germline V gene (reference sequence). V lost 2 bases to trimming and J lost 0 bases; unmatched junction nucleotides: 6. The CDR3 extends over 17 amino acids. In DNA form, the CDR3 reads TGTGCCTGGAGTTCGGGACTAGCGGGAGTGACCTCCTACGAGCAGTACTTC. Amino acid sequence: CAWSSGLAGVTSYEQYF.

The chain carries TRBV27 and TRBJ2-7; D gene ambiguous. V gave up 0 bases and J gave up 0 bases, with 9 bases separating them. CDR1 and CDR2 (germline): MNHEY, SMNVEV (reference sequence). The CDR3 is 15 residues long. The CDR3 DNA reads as TGTGCCAGCAGTTTATCGAGACTTAGCTCCTACGAGCAGTACTTC. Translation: CASSLSRLSSYEQYF.

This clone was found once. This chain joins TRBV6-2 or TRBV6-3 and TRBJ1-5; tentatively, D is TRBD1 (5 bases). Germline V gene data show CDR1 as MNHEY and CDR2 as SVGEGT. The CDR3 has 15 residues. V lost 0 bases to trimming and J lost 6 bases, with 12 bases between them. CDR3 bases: TGTGCCAGCAGTTACTCGACCAGGGCGGGTCAGCCCCAGCATTTT. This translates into CASSYSTRAGQPQHF.

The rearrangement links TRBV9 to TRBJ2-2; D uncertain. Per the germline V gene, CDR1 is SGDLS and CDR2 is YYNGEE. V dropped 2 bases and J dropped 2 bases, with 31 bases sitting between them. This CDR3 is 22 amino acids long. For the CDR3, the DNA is TGTGCCAGCAGCGTCCCAGCAACCTATACCCAAGGCGGCAGACCTAACACCGGGGAGCTGTTTTTT. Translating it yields CASSVPATYTQGGRPNTGELFF.

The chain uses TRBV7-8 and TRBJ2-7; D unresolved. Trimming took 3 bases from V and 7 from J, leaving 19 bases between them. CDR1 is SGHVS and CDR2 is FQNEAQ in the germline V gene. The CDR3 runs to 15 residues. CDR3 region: CASSLVRWNPYEQYF. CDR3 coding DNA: TGTGCCAGCAGCTTGGTGAGGTGGAATCCTTATGAGCAGTACTTC.

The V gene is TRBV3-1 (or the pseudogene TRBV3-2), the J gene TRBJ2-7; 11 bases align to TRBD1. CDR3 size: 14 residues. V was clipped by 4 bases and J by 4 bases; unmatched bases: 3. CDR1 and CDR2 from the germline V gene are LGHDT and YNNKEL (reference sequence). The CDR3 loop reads CASSPRDRGYEQYF. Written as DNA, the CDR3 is TGTGCCAGCAGCCCCCGGGACAGGGGGTACGAGCAGTACTTC.